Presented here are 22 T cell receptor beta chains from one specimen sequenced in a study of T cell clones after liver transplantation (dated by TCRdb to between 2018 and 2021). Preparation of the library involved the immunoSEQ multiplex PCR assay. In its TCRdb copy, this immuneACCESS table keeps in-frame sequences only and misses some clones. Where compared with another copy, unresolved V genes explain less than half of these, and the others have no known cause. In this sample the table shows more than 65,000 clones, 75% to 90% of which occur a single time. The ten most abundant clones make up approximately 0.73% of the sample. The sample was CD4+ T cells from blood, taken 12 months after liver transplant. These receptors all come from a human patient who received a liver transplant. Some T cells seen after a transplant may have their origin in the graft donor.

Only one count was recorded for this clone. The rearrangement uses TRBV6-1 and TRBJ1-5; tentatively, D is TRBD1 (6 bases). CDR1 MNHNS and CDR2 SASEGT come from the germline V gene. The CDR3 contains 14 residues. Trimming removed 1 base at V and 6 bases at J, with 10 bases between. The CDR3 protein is CASSEVAGVQPQHF. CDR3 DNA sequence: TGTGCCAGCAGTGAAGTGGCAGGGGTTCAGCCCCAGCATTTT.

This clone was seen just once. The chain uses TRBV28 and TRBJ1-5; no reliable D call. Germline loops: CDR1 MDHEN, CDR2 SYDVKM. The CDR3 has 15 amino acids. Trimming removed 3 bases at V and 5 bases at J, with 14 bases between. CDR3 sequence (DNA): TGTGCCAGCAGTTTCCTGACTTATACCTATCAGCCCCAGCATTTT. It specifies CASSFLTYTYQPQHF.

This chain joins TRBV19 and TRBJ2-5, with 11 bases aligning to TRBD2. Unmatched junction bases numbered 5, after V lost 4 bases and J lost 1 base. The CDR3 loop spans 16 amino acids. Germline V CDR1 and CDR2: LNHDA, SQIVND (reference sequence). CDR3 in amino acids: CASSTLGLAGQETQYF. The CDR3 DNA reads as TGTGCCAGTAGTACCCTTGGACTAGCGGGCCAAGAGACCCAGTACTTC.

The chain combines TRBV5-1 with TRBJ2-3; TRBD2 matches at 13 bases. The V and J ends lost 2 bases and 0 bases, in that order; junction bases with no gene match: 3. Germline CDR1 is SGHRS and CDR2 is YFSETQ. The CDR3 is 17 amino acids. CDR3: CASSFGLAGDSTDTQYF. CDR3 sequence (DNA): TGCGCCAGCAGCTTTGGACTAGCGGGAGATAGCACAGATACGCAGTATTTT.

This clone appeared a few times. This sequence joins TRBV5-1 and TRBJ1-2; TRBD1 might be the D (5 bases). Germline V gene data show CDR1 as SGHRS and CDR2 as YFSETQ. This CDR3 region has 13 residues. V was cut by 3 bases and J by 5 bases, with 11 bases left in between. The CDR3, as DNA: TGCGCCAGCAGCTCTCAGGGAATGTATGGCTACACCTTC. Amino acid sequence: CASSSQGMYGYTF.

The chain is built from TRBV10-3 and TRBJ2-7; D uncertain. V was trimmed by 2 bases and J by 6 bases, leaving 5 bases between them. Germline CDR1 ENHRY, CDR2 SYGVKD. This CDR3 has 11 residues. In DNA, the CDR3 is TGTGCCATCAGTGAGACCTCCGAGCAGTACTTC. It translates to CAISETSEQYF.

The CDR3 region is CAISARDSYDQPQHF. The CDR3 nucleotides read TGTGCCATCAGCGCCCGGGACAGTTATGATCAGCCCCAGCATTTT. The chain joins TRBV10-3 to TRBJ1-5; the match to TRBD1 covers 7 bases. V dropped 6 bases and J dropped 5; count of bases not matched to a gene: 10. The CDR3 is 15 amino acids. Germline loops: CDR1 ENHRY, CDR2 SYGVKD.

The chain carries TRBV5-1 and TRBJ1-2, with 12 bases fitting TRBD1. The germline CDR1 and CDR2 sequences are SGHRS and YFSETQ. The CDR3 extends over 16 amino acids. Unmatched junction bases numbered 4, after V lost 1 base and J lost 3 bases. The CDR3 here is CASSLTGTGGDYGYTF. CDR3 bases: TGCGCCAGCAGCTTGACCGGGACAGGGGGCGACTATGGCTACACCTTC. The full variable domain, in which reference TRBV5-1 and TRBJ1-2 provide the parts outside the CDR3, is KAGVTQTPRYLIKTRGQQVTLSCSPISGHRSVSWYQQTPGQGLQFLFEYFSETQRNKGNFPGRFSGRQFSNSRSEMNVSTLELGDSALYLCASSLTGTGGDYGYTFGSGTRLTVV.

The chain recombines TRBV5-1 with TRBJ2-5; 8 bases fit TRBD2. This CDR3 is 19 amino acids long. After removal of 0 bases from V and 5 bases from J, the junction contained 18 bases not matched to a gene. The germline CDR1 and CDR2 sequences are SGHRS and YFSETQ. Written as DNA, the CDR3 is TGCGCCAGCAGCTTGGGACGCGTGTTGGGTAGCGGGAAAGGGGAGACCCAGTACTTC. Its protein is CASSLGRVLGSGKGETQYF. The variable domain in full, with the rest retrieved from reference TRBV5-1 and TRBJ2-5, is KAGVTQTPRYLIKTRGQQVTLSCSPISGHRSVSWYQQTPGQGLQFLFEYFSETQRNKGNFPGRFSGRQFSNSRSEMNVSTLELGDSALYLCASSLGRVLGSGKGETQYFGPGTRLLVL.

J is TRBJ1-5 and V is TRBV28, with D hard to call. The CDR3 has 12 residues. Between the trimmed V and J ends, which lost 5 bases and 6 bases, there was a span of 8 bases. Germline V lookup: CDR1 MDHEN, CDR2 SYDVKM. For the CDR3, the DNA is TGTGCCAGCAGTCAGGCCGGTCAGCCCCAGCATTTT. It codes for CASSQAGQPQHF.

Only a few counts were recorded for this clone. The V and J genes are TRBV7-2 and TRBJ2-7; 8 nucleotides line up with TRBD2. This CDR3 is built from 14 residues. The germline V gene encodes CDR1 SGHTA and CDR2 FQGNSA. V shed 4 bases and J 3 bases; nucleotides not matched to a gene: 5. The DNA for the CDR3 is TGTGCCAGCAGCTCCCATAGCGGGATCTACGAGCAGTACTTC. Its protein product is CASSSHSGIYEQYF.

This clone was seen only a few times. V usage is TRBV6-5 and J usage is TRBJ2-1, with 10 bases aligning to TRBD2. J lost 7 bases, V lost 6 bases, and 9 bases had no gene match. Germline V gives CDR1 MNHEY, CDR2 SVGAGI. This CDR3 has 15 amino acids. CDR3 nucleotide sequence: TGTGCCAGCAGAATCATACTAGCGGGGAAAAATGAGCAGTTCTTC. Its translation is CASRIILAGKNEQFF.

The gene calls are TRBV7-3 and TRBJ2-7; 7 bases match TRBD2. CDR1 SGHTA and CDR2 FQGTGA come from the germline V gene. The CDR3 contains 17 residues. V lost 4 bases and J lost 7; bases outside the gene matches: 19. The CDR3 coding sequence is TGTGCCAGCAGCTGGCCGGCCGGGGCGGCGGGAGTTGGAGAGCAGTACTTC. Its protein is CASSWPAGAAGVGEQYF.

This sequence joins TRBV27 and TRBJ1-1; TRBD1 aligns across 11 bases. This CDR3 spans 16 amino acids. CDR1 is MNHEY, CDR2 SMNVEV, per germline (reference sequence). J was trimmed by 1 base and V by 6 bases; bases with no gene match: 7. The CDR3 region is CASRPDRGQENTEAFF. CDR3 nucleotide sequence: TGTGCCAGCAGACCGGACAGGGGGCAGGAGAACACTGAAGCTTTCTTT.

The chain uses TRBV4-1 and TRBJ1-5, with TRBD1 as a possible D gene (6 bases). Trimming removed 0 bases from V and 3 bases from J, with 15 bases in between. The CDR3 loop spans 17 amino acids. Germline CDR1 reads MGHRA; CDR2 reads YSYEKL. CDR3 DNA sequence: TGCGCCAGCAGCCAAGAGGGGGCGACAATCCTCAATCAGCCCCAGCATTTT. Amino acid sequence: CASSQEGATILNQPQHF.

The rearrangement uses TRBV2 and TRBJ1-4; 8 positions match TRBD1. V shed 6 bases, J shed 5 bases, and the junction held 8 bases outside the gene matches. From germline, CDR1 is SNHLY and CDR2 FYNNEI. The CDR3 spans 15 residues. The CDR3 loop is CASSGQGMGNEKLFF. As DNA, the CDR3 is TGTGCCAGCAGCGGACAGGGAATGGGAAATGAAAAACTGTTTTTT.

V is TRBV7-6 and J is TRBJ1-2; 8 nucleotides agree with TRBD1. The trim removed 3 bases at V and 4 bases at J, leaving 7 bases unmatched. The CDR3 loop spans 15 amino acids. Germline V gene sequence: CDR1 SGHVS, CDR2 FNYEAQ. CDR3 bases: TGTGCCAGCAGCTTGAATCAGGGGGCCCCCTATGGCTACACCTTC. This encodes CASSLNQGAPYGYTF.

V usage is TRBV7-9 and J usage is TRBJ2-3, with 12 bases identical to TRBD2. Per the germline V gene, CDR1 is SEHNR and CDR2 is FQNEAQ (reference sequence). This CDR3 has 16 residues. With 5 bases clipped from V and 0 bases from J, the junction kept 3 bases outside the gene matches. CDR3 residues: CASSPGTSGSTDTQYF. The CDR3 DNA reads TGTGCCAGCAGCCCCGGGACTAGCGGGAGCACAGATACGCAGTATTTT.

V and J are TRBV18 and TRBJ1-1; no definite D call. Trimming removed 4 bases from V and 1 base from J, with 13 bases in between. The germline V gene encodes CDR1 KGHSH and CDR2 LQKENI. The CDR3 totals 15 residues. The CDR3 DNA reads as TGTGCCAGCTCACTTAGAGTGTCAGCGAACACTGAAGCTTTCTTT. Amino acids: CASSLRVSANTEAFF.

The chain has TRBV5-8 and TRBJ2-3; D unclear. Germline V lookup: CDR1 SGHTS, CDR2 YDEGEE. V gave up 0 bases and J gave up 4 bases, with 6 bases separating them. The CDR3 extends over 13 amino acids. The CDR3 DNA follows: TGTGCCAGCAGCTTGGGGCTAGCAGATACGCAGTATTTT. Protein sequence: CASSLGLADTQYF.

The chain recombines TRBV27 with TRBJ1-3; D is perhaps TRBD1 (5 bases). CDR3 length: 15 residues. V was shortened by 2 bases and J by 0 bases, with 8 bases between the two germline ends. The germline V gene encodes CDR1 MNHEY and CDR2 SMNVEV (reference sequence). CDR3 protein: CASSLRGTSGNTIYF. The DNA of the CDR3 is TGTGCCAGCAGTTTAAGGGGTACCTCTGGAAACACCATATATTTT.

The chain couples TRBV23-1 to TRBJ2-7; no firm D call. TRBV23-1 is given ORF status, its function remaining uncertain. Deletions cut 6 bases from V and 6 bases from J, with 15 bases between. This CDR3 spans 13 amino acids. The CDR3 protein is CASSPQVESEQYF. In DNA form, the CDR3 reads TGCGCCAGCAGCCCCCAGGTAGAGAGCGAGCAGTACTTC.